The T cell receptor (beta chain) described here comes from a study of T cell repertoires in cytomegalovirus infection. Background on the study: Recently identified HLA-C-restricted CMV epitopes were used, and well-studied HLA-B-restricted CMV epitopes were used as well. Public signatures in TCR beta pointed to CMV infection and matching HLA type.

Via MiXCR, TCRdb re-called the reads, giving one row per CDR3 protein. The profile shows approximately 280,000 distinct CDR3 sequences, less than 25% of them singletons. This CDR3 region has 15 residues. Germline loops: CDR1 MNHNY, CDR2 SVGAGI (reference sequence). With 7 bases clipped from V and 5 bases from J, the junction kept 10 bases outside the gene matches. Broader study findings: Carriers of CMV plus the relevant HLA were identified by cumulative public TCR beta family frequency. HLA-C-restricted TCR beta clonotypes specific for CMV led the ex vivo response.

Worth noting for this clonotype: Antigen unknown.

The TCR comes from a human donor in good health (CMV status not recorded). Some clones in this sample may be carry-over from other donors' samples. This sequence joins TRBV6-6 and TRBJ1-5; 8 nucleotides match TRBD1. The specimen was cultured PBMCs, collected from culture after CMV antigen stimulation. The CDR3 DNA is TGTGCCAGCACCGGACAGGGAAGTTGGGATCAGCCCCAGCATTTT. It codes for CASTGQGSWDQPQHF.